This T cell receptor beta chain was profiled in a study of blood T cells in healthy people across ages. Findings of the study overall: Among long-lived donors, naive CD4+ cells were more numerous and diversity higher than in aged donors.

Isolation yielded PBMCs, at least 7 million per sample, in every case. This clonotype was observed a few times. As yet, its antigen is unknown. The second PCR ran about 6 to 12 cycles with a sample-barcoded 5' primer and J-beta primers. CDR3-containing paired-end reads numbered at least 3 million in each sample. TCRdb re-called the 5' RACE reads with MiXCR, one entry per CDR3 protein. The data hold around 2 million distinct CDR3 sequences, with roughly 43% observed a single time. The V and J ends lost 1 base and 0 bases respectively, with 7 bases between them. The CDR3 covers 16 residues. Germline values: CDR1 SGHTA, CDR2 FQGNSA.

The source is a human donor in good health. Input material: blood. V gene TRBV7-2 combines with J gene TRBJ2-6; perhaps TRBD2 as D (5 bases). The DNA of the CDR3 is TGTGCCAGCAGCTTAGTCGGGGTCTCTGGGGCCAACGTCCTGACTTTC. Protein: CASSLVGVSGANVLTF.